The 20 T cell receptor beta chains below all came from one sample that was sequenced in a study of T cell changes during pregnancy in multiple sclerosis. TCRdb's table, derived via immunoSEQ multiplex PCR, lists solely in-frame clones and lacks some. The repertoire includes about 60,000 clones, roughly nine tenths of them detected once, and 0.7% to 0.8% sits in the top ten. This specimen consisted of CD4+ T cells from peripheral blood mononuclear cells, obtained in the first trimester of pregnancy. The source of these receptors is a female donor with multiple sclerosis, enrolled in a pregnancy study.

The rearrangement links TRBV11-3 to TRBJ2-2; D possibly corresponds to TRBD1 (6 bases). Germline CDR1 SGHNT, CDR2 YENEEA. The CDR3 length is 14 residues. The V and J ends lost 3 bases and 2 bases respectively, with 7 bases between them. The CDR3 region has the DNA TGTGCCAGCAGCTTGGACAGAAACACCGGGGAGCTGTTTTTT. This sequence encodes CASSLDRNTGELFF.

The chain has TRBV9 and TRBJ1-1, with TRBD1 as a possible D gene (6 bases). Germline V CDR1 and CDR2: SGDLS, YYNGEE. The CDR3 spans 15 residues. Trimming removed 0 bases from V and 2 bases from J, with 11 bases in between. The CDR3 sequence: CASSVVTGANTEAFF. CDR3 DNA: TGTGCCAGCAGCGTAGTGACAGGAGCTAACACTGAAGCTTTCTTT.

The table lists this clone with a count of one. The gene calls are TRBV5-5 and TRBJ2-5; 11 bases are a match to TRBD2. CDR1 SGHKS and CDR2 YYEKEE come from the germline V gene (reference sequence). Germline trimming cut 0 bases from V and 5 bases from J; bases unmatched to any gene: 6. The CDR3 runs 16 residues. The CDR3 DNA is TGTGCCAGCAGCTTGGCTTTAGCGGGGGGGATGGAGACCCAGTACTTC. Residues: CASSLALAGGMETQYF.

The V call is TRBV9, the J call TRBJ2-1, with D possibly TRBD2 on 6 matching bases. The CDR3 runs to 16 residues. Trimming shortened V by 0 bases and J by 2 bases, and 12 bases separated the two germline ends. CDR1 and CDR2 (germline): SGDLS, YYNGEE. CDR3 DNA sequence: TGTGCCAGCAGCGTAGAGGGTAGCGGACCCTACAATGAGCAGTTCTTC. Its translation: CASSVEGSGPYNEQFF.

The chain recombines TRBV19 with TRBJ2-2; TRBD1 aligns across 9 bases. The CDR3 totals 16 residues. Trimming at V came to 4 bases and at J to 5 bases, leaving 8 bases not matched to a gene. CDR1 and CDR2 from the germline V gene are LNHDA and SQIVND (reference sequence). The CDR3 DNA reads TGTGCCAGTAGTAGACAGGGGGTATCGAGGACCGGGGAGCTGTTTTTT. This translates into CASSRQGVSRTGELFF.

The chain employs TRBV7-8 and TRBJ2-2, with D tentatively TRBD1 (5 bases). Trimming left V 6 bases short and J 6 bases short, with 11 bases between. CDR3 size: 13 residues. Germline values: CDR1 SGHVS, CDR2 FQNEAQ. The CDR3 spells CASRTRGPGELFF. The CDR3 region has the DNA TGTGCCAGCAGGACAAGGGGCCCCGGGGAGCTGTTTTTT.

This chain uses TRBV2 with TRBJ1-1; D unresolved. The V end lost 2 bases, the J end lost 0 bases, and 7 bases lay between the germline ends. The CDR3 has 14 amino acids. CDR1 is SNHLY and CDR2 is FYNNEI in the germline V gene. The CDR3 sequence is CASSEHFMNTEAFF. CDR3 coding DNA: TGTGCCAGCAGTGAACACTTCATGAACACTGAAGCTTTCTTT.

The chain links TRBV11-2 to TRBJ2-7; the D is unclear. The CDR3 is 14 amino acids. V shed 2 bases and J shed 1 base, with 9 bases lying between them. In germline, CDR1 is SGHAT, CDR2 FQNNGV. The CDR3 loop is CASSLFWQSYEQYF. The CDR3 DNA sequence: TGTGCCAGCAGCTTATTTTGGCAGTCCTACGAGCAGTACTTC.

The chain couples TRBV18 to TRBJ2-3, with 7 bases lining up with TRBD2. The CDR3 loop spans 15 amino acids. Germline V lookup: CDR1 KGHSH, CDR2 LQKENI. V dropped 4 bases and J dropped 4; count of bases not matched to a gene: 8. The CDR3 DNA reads TGTGCCAGCTCACGGCCGGGAGGCTTGGCAGATACGCAGTATTTT. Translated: CASSRPGGLADTQYF.

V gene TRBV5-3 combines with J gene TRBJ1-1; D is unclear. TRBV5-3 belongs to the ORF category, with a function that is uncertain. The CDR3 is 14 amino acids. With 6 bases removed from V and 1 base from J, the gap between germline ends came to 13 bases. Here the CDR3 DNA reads TGTGCCAGAACCGGGGAGGCTAAGAACACTGAAGCTTTCTTT. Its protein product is CARTGEAKNTEAFF.

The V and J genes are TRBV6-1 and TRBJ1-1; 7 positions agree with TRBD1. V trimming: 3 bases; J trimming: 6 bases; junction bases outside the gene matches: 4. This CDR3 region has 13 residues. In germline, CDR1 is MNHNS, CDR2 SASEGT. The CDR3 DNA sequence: TGTGCCAGCAGTGACTACAGGGGCTCTGAAGCTTTCTTT. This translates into CASSDYRGSEAFF.

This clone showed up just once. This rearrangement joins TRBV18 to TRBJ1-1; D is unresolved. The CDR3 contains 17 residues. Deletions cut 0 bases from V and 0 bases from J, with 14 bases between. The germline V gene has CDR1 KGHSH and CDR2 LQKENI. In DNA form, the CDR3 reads TGTGCCAGCTCACCACCGAACCGGGGTAGCATGAACACTGAAGCTTTCTTT. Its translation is CASSPPNRGSMNTEAFF.

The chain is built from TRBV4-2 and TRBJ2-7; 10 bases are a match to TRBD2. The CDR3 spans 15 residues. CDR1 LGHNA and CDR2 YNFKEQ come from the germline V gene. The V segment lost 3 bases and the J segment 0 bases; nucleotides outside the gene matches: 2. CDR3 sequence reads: CASSHERGGSYEQYF. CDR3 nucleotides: TGTGCCAGCAGCCACGAGCGGGGGGGCTCCTACGAGCAGTACTTC.

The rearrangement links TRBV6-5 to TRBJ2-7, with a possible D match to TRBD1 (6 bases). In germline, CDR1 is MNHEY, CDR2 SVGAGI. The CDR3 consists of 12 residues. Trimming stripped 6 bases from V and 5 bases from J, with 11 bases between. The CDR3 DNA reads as TGTGCCAGCAGCGGACAGTTGAACGAGCAGTACTTC. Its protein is CASSGQLNEQYF.

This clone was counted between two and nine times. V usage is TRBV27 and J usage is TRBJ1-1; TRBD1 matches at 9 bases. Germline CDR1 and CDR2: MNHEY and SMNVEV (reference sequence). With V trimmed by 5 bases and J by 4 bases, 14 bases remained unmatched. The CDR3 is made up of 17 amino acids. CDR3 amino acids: CASSPTGTGSGATEAFF. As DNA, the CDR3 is TGTGCCAGCAGTCCAACCGGGACAGGGAGTGGAGCCACTGAAGCTTTCTTT.

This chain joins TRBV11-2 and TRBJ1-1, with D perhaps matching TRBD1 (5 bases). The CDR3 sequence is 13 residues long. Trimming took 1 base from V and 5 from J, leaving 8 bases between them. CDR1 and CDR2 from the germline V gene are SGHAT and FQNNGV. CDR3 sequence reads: CASSLAGTTEAFF. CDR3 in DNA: TGTGCCAGCAGCTTAGCTGGGACTACTGAAGCTTTCTTT.

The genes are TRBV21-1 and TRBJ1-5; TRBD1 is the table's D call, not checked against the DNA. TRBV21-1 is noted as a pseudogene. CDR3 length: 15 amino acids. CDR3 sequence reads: CASSKADRVNQPQHF. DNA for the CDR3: TGTGCCAGCAGCAAGGCCGACAGGGTCAATCAGCCCCAGCATTTT.

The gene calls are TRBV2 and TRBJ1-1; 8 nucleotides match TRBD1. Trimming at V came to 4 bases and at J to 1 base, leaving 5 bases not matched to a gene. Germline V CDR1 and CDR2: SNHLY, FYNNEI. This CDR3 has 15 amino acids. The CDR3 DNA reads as TGTGCCAGCAGTGTCAGGGGGCCAAAGAACACTGAAGCTTTCTTT. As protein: CASSVRGPKNTEAFF.

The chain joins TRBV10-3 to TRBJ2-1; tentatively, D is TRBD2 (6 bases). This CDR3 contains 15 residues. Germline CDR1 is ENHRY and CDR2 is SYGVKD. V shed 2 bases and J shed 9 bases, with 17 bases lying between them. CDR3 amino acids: CAISEMRGTRGEQFF. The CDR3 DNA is TGTGCCATCAGTGAGATGCGGGGCACAAGGGGTGAGCAGTTCTTC.

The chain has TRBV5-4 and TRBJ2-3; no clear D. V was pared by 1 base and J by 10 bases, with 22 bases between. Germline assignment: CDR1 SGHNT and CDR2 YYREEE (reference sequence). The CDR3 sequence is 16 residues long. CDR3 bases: TGTGCCAGCAGCTTGCGGATCTCGGTCCCCGAGGAATCGCAGTATTTT. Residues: CASSLRISVPEESQYF. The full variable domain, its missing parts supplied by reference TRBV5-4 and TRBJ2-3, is ETGVTQSPTHLIKTRGQQVTLRCSSQSGHNTVSWYQQALGQGPQFIFQYYREEENGRGNFPPRFSGLQFPNYSSELNVNALELDDSALYLCASSLRISVPEESQYFGPGTRLTVL.